This is a list of T cell receptor beta chains from one sample in a study of blood T cells in healthy people across ages. TCRdb re-called the 5' RACE reads with MiXCR, one entry per CDR3 protein. The sample has over 1,500,000 distinct CDR3 sequences; around half are singletons. The sample taken for sequencing was blood. The receptors were gathered from a middle-aged woman in good health. Each CDR3 is given without its conserved first and last residue. The order of the fields is clone size, J gene, V gene, CDR3 protein. Rows give clone size only sometimes, using once, few, many, or a class for an expanded clone.

abundance: -
j_gene: TRBJ1-2
v_gene: TRBV27
CDR3aa: ASSLRATGGVYGYT

abundance: few
j_gene: TRBJ2-5
v_gene: TRBV5-1
CDR3aa: ASSRGIGETQY

abundance: -
j_gene: TRBJ1-2
v_gene: TRBV19
CDR3aa: ASSLTLDRAIRYGYT

abundance: -
j_gene: TRBJ1-2
v_gene: TRBV6-5
CDR3aa: ASSSGTGLANYGYT

abundance: -
j_gene: TRBJ2-5
v_gene: TRBV6-2/TRBV6-3
CDR3aa: ASSQRNRGQETQY

abundance: -
j_gene: TRBJ2-5
v_gene: TRBV2
CDR3aa: ASSVKQYQETQY

abundance: few
j_gene: TRBJ1-6
v_gene: TRBV28
CDR3aa: ASSLRQGGNSPLH

abundance: once
j_gene: TRBJ1-5
v_gene: TRBV4-1
CDR3aa: ASSGILTSNQPQH

abundance: -
j_gene: TRBJ2-7
v_gene: TRBV11-2
CDR3aa: ASSSARTGLNYEQY

abundance: -
j_gene: TRBJ2-1
v_gene: TRBV25-1
CDR3aa: ASSEFGGHNEQF

abundance: -
j_gene: TRBJ2-3
v_gene: TRBV10-3
CDR3aa: AISEFQGDTQY

abundance: -
j_gene: TRBJ2-5
v_gene: TRBV20-1
CDR3aa: SAPPYDRGQETQY

abundance: -
j_gene: TRBJ2-5
v_gene: TRBV29-1
CDR3aa: SVTPGPEIQETQY

abundance: -
j_gene: TRBJ1-2
v_gene: TRBV28
CDR3aa: AIGTRGQGSRGYT

abundance: few
j_gene: TRBJ2-6
v_gene: TRBV12-3/TRBV12-4
CDR3aa: ASSGAVLSGANVLT

abundance: -
j_gene: TRBJ2-7
v_gene: TRBV6-2/TRBV6-3
CDR3aa: ASSPRDGSEQY

abundance: -
j_gene: TRBJ1-2
v_gene: TRBV28
CDR3aa: ASSPQGGNYGYT

abundance: -
j_gene: TRBJ2-2
v_gene: TRBV4-3
CDR3aa: ASSQPMGTSGFTGELF

abundance: -
j_gene: TRBJ2-1
v_gene: TRBV7-2
CDR3aa: ASSFTAHEQF

abundance: -
j_gene: TRBJ2-3
v_gene: TRBV5-1
CDR3aa: ASSYNRGVSTDTQY

abundance: -
j_gene: TRBJ2-5
v_gene: TRBV5-1
CDR3aa: ASSLADSAGPPKETQY

abundance: -
j_gene: TRBJ1-1
v_gene: TRBV15
CDR3aa: ATSTFRDINTEAF

abundance: few
j_gene: TRBJ2-1
v_gene: TRBV7-2
CDR3aa: ASSLVGVRYNEQF

abundance: -
j_gene: TRBJ1-1
v_gene: TRBV4-1
CDR3aa: ASSQDRRGAGVNTEAF

abundance: once
j_gene: TRBJ1-5
v_gene: TRBV3-1
CDR3aa: ASSQGAFQPQH

abundance: -
j_gene: TRBJ2-1
v_gene: TRBV4-2
CDR3aa: ASSQDTSGGTQNLYNEQF

abundance: -
j_gene: TRBJ2-7
v_gene: TRBV5-1
CDR3aa: ASSHRGTYYEQY

abundance: few
j_gene: TRBJ2-7
v_gene: TRBV12-3/TRBV12-4
CDR3aa: ASSLSGSGSYEQY

abundance: -
j_gene: TRBJ1-6
v_gene: TRBV24-1
CDR3aa: ATSDGGRFNSPLH

abundance: -
j_gene: TRBJ2-1
v_gene: TRBV2
CDR3aa: ASSESGDSYNEQF

abundance: -
j_gene: TRBJ2-1
v_gene: TRBV18
CDR3aa: ASSETRGVEQF

abundance: few
j_gene: TRBJ2-7
v_gene: TRBV6-6
CDR3aa: ASSPWDRYYEQY

abundance: -
j_gene: TRBJ2-1
v_gene: TRBV20-1
CDR3aa: SASGGGGNEQF

abundance: -
j_gene: TRBJ2-7
v_gene: TRBV21-1
CDR3aa: ASSKWDRGTCEQY

abundance: -
j_gene: TRBJ2-5
v_gene: TRBV28
CDR3aa: ASSRTSLPILGETQY

abundance: -
j_gene: TRBJ1-5
v_gene: TRBV28
CDR3aa: ASKKPGKDQPQH

abundance: -
j_gene: TRBJ1-6
v_gene: TRBV11-2
CDR3aa: ASSPRKGNSPLH

abundance: -
j_gene: TRBJ1-5
v_gene: TRBV5-1
CDR3aa: ASSLGGRINQPQH

abundance: -
j_gene: TRBJ2-5
v_gene: TRBV28
CDR3aa: ASSLYEVIETQY

abundance: -
j_gene: -
v_gene: TRBV13
CDR3aa: ASTAYRAPGTQY

abundance: few
j_gene: TRBJ1-2
v_gene: TRBV20-1
CDR3aa: SAATGGGGYT

abundance: -
j_gene: TRBJ2-7
v_gene: TRBV7-6
CDR3aa: ASRSGYNEQY

abundance: -
j_gene: TRBJ2-1
v_gene: TRBV20-1
CDR3aa: SARVGAGGPTVGLF

abundance: -
j_gene: TRBJ1-2
v_gene: TRBV7-9
CDR3aa: ASSKVGGMPGYT

abundance: -
j_gene: TRBJ2-5
v_gene: TRBV5-1
CDR3aa: ASSSVQLQGQTQY